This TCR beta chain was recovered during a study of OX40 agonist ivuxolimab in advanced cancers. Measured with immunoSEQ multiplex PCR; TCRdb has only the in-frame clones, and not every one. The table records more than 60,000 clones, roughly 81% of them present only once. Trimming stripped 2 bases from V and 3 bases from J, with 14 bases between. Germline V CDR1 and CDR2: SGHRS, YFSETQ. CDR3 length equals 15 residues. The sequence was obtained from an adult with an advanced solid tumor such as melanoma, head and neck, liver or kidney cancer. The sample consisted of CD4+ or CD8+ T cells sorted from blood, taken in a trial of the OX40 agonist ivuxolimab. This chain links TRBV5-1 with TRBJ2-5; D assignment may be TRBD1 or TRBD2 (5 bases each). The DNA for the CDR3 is TGCGCCAGCAGCTTTTCGGGACGGACGGAAGAGACCCAGTACTTC. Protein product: CASSFSGRTEETQYF.